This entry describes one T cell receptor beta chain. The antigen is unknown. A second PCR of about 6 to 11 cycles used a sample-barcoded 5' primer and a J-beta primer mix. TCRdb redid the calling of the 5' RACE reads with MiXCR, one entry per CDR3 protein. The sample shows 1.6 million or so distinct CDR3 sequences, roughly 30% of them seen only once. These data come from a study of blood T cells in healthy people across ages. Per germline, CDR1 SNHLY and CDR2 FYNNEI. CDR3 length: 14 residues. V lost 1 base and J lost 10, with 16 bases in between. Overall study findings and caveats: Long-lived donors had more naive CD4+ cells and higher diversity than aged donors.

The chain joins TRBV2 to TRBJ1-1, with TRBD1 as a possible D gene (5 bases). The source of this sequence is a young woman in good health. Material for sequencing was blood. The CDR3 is CASSEDGTGTGAFF. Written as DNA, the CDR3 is TGTGCCAGCAGTGAAGATGGGACCGGGACGGGAGCTTTCTTT.